The count of the clone carrying this T cell receptor (beta chain) is one. Trimming left V 4 bases short and J 0 bases short, with 17 bases between. The CDR3 length is 17 residues. Germline V lookup: CDR1 SGHDT, CDR2 YYEEEE. The source of the sample is a study of T cells in localized non-small cell lung cancer. Only in-frame clones appear in the TCRdb table, and some are missing; sequencing was by immunoSEQ multiplex PCR. Of about 77,000 clones in the sample, 88% are singletons; the top ten hold 20% to 25%. The sequenced sample was peripheral blood, obtained before any cancer treatment. The sequence came from a woman aged 35 to 75 with stage I squamous cell lung carcinoma. The rearrangement uses TRBV5-6 and TRBJ1-3; D is possibly TRBD1 (5 bases). CDR3 DNA: TGTGCCAGCAGCCGAGGACCTGACAGCTACTCTGGAAACACCATATATTTT. Its translation is CASSRGPDSYSGNTIYF.